The 29 T cell receptor beta chains below all came from one sample that was sequenced in a study of T cell responses to AZD1222 COVID-19 vaccine (dated by TCRdb to 2020 to 2022). Library preparation used the immunoSEQ multiplex PCR assay. The clones in this table, taken by TCRdb from immuneACCESS, are in-frame only. Not every clone is retained; where verified, under half of the shortfall comes from an unresolved V gene, and the cause of the rest is unknown. In this sample the table shows 130,000 to 150,000 clones, 88% of which occur a single time. Roughly 15% of the sample goes to the ten largest clones. The time point label for this specimen denotes: baseline before first vaccination. The sample consisted of peripheral blood, taken on day 0 of AZD1222 vaccination. The receptors shown here come from an adult in good health.

CDR3: CASTRGGGPTGELFF. The CDR3 DNA reads TGTGCCAGCACACGGGGGGGCGGGCCCACCGGGGAGCTGTTTTTT. V usage is TRBV7-2 and J usage is TRBJ2-2, with 8 positions matching TRBD2. Germline loops: CDR1 SGHTA, CDR2 FQGNSA. J gave up 4 bases and V 7 bases, and 8 bases lay outside the gene matches. The CDR3 spans 15 residues.

This rearrangement joins TRBV5-4 to TRBJ1-6, with D uncertain. Germline CDR1 reads SGHNT; CDR2 reads YYREEE (reference sequence). Trimming pared 2 bases from V and 4 bases from J, leaving 10 bases between. The CDR3 contains 15 residues. The chain's CDR3 is CASSFDGIYNSPLHF. In nucleotides, the CDR3 is TGTGCCAGCAGCTTCGACGGCATATATAATTCACCCCTCCACTTT.

V is TRBV6-5 and J is TRBJ2-1; D gene ambiguous. CDR3 size: 13 residues. Looked up from germline, CDR1 is MNHEY and CDR2 is SVGAGI. V dropped 4 bases and J dropped 6 bases, with 10 bases sitting between them. CDR3 residues: CASSSTVVNEQFF. CDR3 DNA: TGTGCCAGCAGTTCTACCGTAGTCAATGAGCAGTTCTTC.

This clone was found once. The genes are TRBV24-1 and TRBJ1-2, with 10 bases identical to TRBD1. Per germline, CDR1 KGHDR and CDR2 SFDVKD. Trimming at V came to 5 bases and at J to 8 bases, leaving 10 bases not matched to a gene. This CDR3 has 15 residues. The DNA of the CDR3 is TGTGCCACCAGTGGCGAGACAGGGGGCGCGGGGGGCTACACCTTC. Translation gives CATSGETGGAGGYTF.

The chain employs TRBV2 and TRBJ2-3; D possibly corresponds to TRBD1 (7 bases). Deletions cut 8 bases from V and 5 bases from J, with 20 bases between. There are 15 residues in the CDR3. Germline loops: CDR1 SNHLY, CDR2 FYNNEI. DNA of the CDR3: TGTGCCAGCGACCCGCTTGGGACAGCGGGAGATACGCAGTATTTT. Translating gives CASDPLGTAGDTQYF.

The chain joins TRBV27 to TRBJ1-1; D not resolved. V shed 3 bases and J shed 3 bases, with 14 bases lying between them. The germline gives CDR1 MNHEY, CDR2 SMNVEV (reference sequence). CDR3 length: 15 residues. For the CDR3, the DNA is TGTGCCAGCAGTTTTTCGGCCCTCGGGGACACTGAAGCTTTCTTT. This sequence encodes CASSFSALGDTEAFF.

The chain joins TRBV28 to TRBJ2-7; TRBD1 matches 8 bases. The CDR3 length is 13 residues. Germline V gene data show CDR1 as MDHEN and CDR2 as SYDVKM. V trimming: 10 bases; J trimming: 4 bases; junction bases outside the gene matches: 9. The chain's CDR3 is CATAPGQDYEQYF. DNA of the CDR3: TGTGCCACCGCCCCGGGACAGGATTACGAGCAGTACTTC.

The V call is TRBV7-2, the J call TRBJ1-2; D may be TRBD1 (5 bases). Trimming removed 5 bases from V and 2 bases from J, with 12 bases in between. Germline V CDR1 and CDR2: SGHTA, FQGNSA. The CDR3 loop spans 14 amino acids. Written as DNA, the CDR3 is TGTGCCAGCAGCCTTCGGGACTCAAACTATGGCTACACCTTC. It encodes CASSLRDSNYGYTF.

The rearrangement links TRBV24-1 to TRBJ1-2, with TRBD1 as a possible D gene (5 bases). The germline V gene encodes CDR1 KGHDR and CDR2 SFDVKD. V was clipped by 2 bases and J by 5 bases, with 14 bases between them. The CDR3 length is 15 residues. The CDR3 is CATSDSKSPGYGYTF. The CDR3 bases are TGTGCCACCAGTGATTCGAAATCTCCAGGGTATGGCTACACCTTC.

The rearrangement joins TRBV19 to TRBJ2-1; D might be TRBD2 (5 bases). CDR3 length: 14 residues. Germline-derived CDR1 and CDR2 are LNHDA and SQIVND (reference sequence). With 5 bases removed from V and 8 bases from J, the gap between germline ends came to 16 bases. CDR3 DNA: TGTGCCAGTAGTTGGCTAGCAGCTTACGATGAGCAGTTCTTC. This sequence encodes CASSWLAAYDEQFF.

J is TRBJ1-3 and V is TRBV4-3; no definite D call. Trimming removed 0 bases at V and 0 bases at J, with 12 bases between. Germline CDR1 and CDR2: LGHNA and YSLEER. The CDR3 runs 17 residues. Here the CDR3 DNA reads TGCGCCAGCAGCCAAGATGTCGAGGCCTCCTCTGGAAACACCATATATTTT. Translation: CASSQDVEASSGNTIYF.

The chain recombines TRBV28 with TRBJ2-3; a weak D match, TRBD1 (6 bases). Germline lookup yields CDR1 MDHEN and CDR2 SYDVKM. Trimming removed 2 bases at V and 1 base at J, with 10 bases between. The CDR3 runs to 15 residues. The CDR3 DNA reads TGTGCCAGCAGTTTAGCAGGGGCTGGCACAGATACGCAGTATTTT. Amino acids: CASSLAGAGTDTQYF.

This chain links TRBV19 with TRBJ2-3; D is uncertain. From germline, CDR1 is LNHDA and CDR2 SQIVND (reference sequence). The V gene lost 2 bases and the J gene lost 0 bases, with 18 bases spanning the gap. CDR3 length: 18 amino acids. CDR3 in amino acids: CASSIPPRRFGSTDTQYF. The DNA of the CDR3 is TGTGCCAGTAGTATACCCCCCCGTCGATTCGGTAGCACAGATACGCAGTATTTT.

This clone appeared a single time. V gene TRBV3-1 (or the pseudogene TRBV3-2) combines with J gene TRBJ1-6; D ambiguous. Germline V gene lookup returns CDR1 LGHDT and CDR2 YNNKEL (reference sequence). The V gene lost 4 bases and the J gene lost 7 bases, with 5 bases spanning the gap. The CDR3 length is 12 residues. CDR3 protein: CASSPRNSPLHF. The CDR3 bases are TGTGCCAGCAGCCCGCGGAATTCACCCCTCCACTTT.

V is TRBV3-1 (or the pseudogene TRBV3-2) and J is TRBJ1-1; 8 nucleotides line up with TRBD1. The junction had 7 bases not matched to a gene; V was cut back by 6 bases and J by 4 bases. Per the germline V gene, CDR1 is LGHDT and CDR2 is YNNKEL (reference sequence). The CDR3 has 14 amino acids. CDR3 bases: TGTGCCAGCAGTCGAAACAGGGGGGTCACTGAAGCTTTCTTT. Residues: CASSRNRGVTEAFF.

This clone was observed a few times. The rearrangement links TRBV19 to TRBJ2-7; possible D gene TRBD2, 6 bases. Germline V CDR1 and CDR2: LNHDA, SQIVND (reference sequence). CDR3 length: 13 residues. With 3 bases removed from V and 4 bases from J, the gap between germline ends came to 10 bases. CDR3 sequence: CASSIVGRYEQYF. The CDR3 nucleotides are TGTGCCAGTAGTATTGTCGGGAGATACGAGCAGTACTTC.

The chain joins TRBV28 to TRBJ1-2, with 7 bases aligning to TRBD1. This CDR3 is built from 15 residues. V was clipped by 7 bases and J by 4 bases; unmatched bases: 12. Germline CDR1 MDHEN, CDR2 SYDVKM. In DNA, the CDR3 is TGTGCCAGCAACCCGACAGGGTTTTTTGGCTATGGCTACACCTTC. Residues: CASNPTGFFGYGYTF.

V is TRBV4-1 and J is TRBJ1-5; maybe TRBD1 (5 bases). The CDR3 totals 16 residues. Trimming removed 0 bases at V and 7 bases at J, with 16 bases between. Per germline, CDR1 MGHRA and CDR2 YSYEKL. DNA of the CDR3: TGCGCCAGCAGCCAAGACGAAGACAGCGGCAGGCAGCCCCAGCATTTT. Protein product: CASSQDEDSGRQPQHF.

As regards this clone: One junction end disagrees with the germline gene, perhaps due to a read error. J is TRBJ2-5 and V is TRBV7-2, with 8 positions matching TRBD1. CDR3 length equals 16 residues. Germline CDR1 SGHTA, CDR2 FQGNSA. This CDR3 reads CASSRRPGQDQETQYF. In DNA form, the CDR3 reads TGTGCCAGCAGCCGTAGACCGGGACAGGACCAGGAGACCCAGTACTTC.

As to this clone: Germline is not matched at one junction end, which may reflect a read error. The rearrangement links TRBV6-2 or TRBV6-3 to TRBJ2-7; D may be TRBD1 or TRBD2 (5 bases each). There are 13 residues in the CDR3. From germline, CDR1 is MNHEY and CDR2 SVGEGT. The CDR3 nucleotides are TGTGCCAGCAGTTACTCGAACGGGATAATGGGGCACTTC. This gives the protein CASSYSNGIMGHF.

J is TRBJ2-6 and V is TRBV4-2, with TRBD2 as a possible D gene (5 bases). V was cut by 2 bases and J by 0 bases, with 5 bases left in between. The CDR3 consists of 15 residues. Germline CDR1 reads LGHNA; CDR2 reads YNFKEQ. CDR3 DNA sequence: TGTGCCAGCAGCCAAACTAGCTCTGGGGCCAACGTCCTGACTTTC. This encodes CASSQTSSGANVLTF.

The chain links TRBV5-1 to TRBJ1-5; D call uncertain. There are 13 residues in the CDR3. Trimming took off 1 base at V and 4 bases at J, with 6 bases between the two ends. CDR1 SGHRS and CDR2 YFSETQ come from the germline V gene. CDR3 sequence: CASSLTINQPQHF. CDR3 nucleotide sequence: TGCGCCAGCAGCTTGACAATAAATCAGCCCCAGCATTTT.

A single count supports this clone. This rearrangement joins TRBV12-3 or TRBV12-4 to TRBJ1-2, with D uncertain. This CDR3 has 13 amino acids. Trimming took 6 bases from V and 3 from J, leaving 11 bases between them. For the CDR3, the DNA is TGTGCCAGCAGCGTTGGACGGGACTATGGCTACACCTTC. This encodes CASSVGRDYGYTF.

The chain combines TRBV7-8 with TRBJ2-1; 8 nucleotides line up with TRBD1. The CDR3 sequence is 16 residues long. The ends lost 5 bases at V and 3 bases at J; junction bases unmatched: 9. CDR1 SGHVS and CDR2 FQNEAQ come from the germline V gene. The CDR3 nucleotides read TGTGCCAGCAGCAGGACAACAGGGGGGCTCTACAATGAGCAGTTCTTC. It specifies CASSRTTGGLYNEQFF.

The chain links TRBV12-3 or TRBV12-4 to TRBJ1-1; TRBD1 is a possible D gene (6 bases). This CDR3 is 13 amino acids long. V gave up 3 bases and J gave up 7 bases, with 12 bases separating them. The CDR3 loop is CASSLAGGREAFF. The CDR3 nucleotides are TGTGCCAGCAGTTTGGCCGGGGGCCGTGAAGCTTTCTTT.

J is TRBJ1-1 and V is TRBV10-3; D unresolved. The CDR3 contains 13 residues. Deletions cut 10 bases from V and 2 bases from J, with 14 bases between. Per the germline V gene, CDR1 is ENHRY and CDR2 is SYGVKD. The CDR3 coding sequence is TGTGCCACGCAGGAGCACGACAACACTGAAGCTTTCTTT. Its protein product is CATQEHDNTEAFF.

The chain carries TRBV11-2 and TRBJ1-2; D possibly corresponds to TRBD1 (5 bases). With 1 base removed from V and 0 bases from J, the gap between germline ends came to 9 bases. Germline-derived CDR1 and CDR2 are SGHAT and FQNNGV. The CDR3 loop spans 15 amino acids. CDR3 DNA sequence: TGTGCCAGCAGCTTAGGAGGGGCTTCTAACTATGGCTACACCTTC. It translates to CASSLGGASNYGYTF.

The gene calls are TRBV18 and TRBJ2-5; 7 positions agree with TRBD2. The CDR3 has 13 amino acids. Germline V gene sequence: CDR1 KGHSH, CDR2 LQKENI. Germline trimming cut 9 bases from V and 3 bases from J; bases unmatched to any gene: 7. The chain's CDR3 is CASLGLAEETQYF. The DNA for the CDR3 is TGTGCCAGTTTGGGGCTAGCGGAAGAGACCCAGTACTTC. Full variable domain (outside the CDR3, taken from reference TRBV18 and TRBJ2-5): NAGVMQNPRHLVRRRGQEARLRCSPMKGHSHVYWYRQLPEEGLKFMVYLQKENIIDESGMPKERFSAEFPKEGPSILRIQQVVRGDSAAYFCASLGLAEETQYFGPGTRLLVL.

The chain employs TRBV3-1 (or the pseudogene TRBV3-2) and TRBJ1-2; 7 bases fit TRBD1. CDR1 is LGHDT and CDR2 is YNNKEL in the germline V gene (reference sequence). The CDR3 is 15 residues long. The ends lost 4 bases at V and 2 bases at J; junction bases unmatched: 7. DNA for the CDR3: TGTGCCAGCAGCCGGGACAGTTTTTCCAACTATGGCTACACCTTC. It is translated as CASSRDSFSNYGYTF.